This entry lists 9 T cell receptor beta chains sequenced from one sample in a study of blood T cell repertoires in COVID-19. Produced via immunoSEQ multiplex PCR; TCRdb's table is partial and in-frame only. This table holds 150,000 to 200,000 clones, about 87% found once. The sequenced sample consisted of peripheral blood. Receptors were obtained from a man aged 18 to 30 with active or convalescent COVID-19.

This sequence joins TRBV7-3 and TRBJ2-3; 7 bases are a match to TRBD1. CDR1 and CDR2 from the germline V gene are SGHTA and FQGTGA. V lost 0 bases to trimming and J lost 1 base; unmatched junction nucleotides: 7. The CDR3 extends over 17 amino acids. In nucleotides, the CDR3 is TGTGCCAGCAGCTTAACTAGGACAGGTGGCGGCACAGATACGCAGTATTTT. Translating gives CASSLTRTGGGTDTQYF.

The rearrangement links TRBV30 to TRBJ1-6; D is perhaps TRBD1 (6 bases). CDR1 and CDR2 (germline): GTSNPN, SVGIG (reference sequence). The CDR3 length is 17 residues. Trimming shortened V by 0 bases and J by 4 bases, and 16 bases separated the two germline ends. CDR3 residues: CAWSVSLTGYYNSPLHF. As DNA, the CDR3 is TGTGCCTGGAGTGTATCGCTTACAGGGTATTATAATTCACCCCTCCACTTT.

The V gene is TRBV5-8, the J gene TRBJ1-5, with TRBD1 matching over 7 bases. In germline, CDR1 is SGHTS, CDR2 YDEGEE. The CDR3 is 14 amino acids. V shed 3 bases, J shed 2 bases, and the junction held 2 bases outside the gene matches. CDR3 sequence reads: CASSYRGRNQPQHF. The DNA of the CDR3 is TGTGCCAGCAGCTACAGGGGTCGCAATCAGCCCCAGCATTTT. Full variable domain (rest looked up from reference TRBV5-8 and TRBJ1-5): EAGVTQSPTHLIKTRGQQATLRCSPISGHTSVYWYQQALGLGLQFLLWYDEGEERNRGNFPPRFSGRQFPNYSSELNVNALELEDSALYLCASSYRGRNQPQHFGDGTRLSIL.

The rearrangement joins TRBV5-6 to TRBJ1-6; 7 nucleotides align to TRBD1. Germline lookup yields CDR1 SGHDT and CDR2 YYEEEE. CDR3 size: 17 residues. Germline trimming cut 3 bases from V and 7 bases from J; bases unmatched to any gene: 13. In DNA form, the CDR3 reads TGTGCCAGCAGCTCCGAGGGGGCATACGGTGCCAATTCACCCCTCCACTTT. Protein sequence: CASSSEGAYGANSPLHF.

CDR3 coding DNA: TGTGCCTGGTGCGGGAGAGAGGCCGGGGAGCTGTTTTTT. Translating gives CAWCGREAGELFF. V gene TRBV30 combines with J gene TRBJ2-2; 7 positions match TRBD2. CDR3 length equals 13 residues. The trim removed 5 bases at V and 6 bases at J, leaving 6 bases unmatched. The germline V gene encodes CDR1 GTSNPN and CDR2 SVGIG (reference sequence).

The chain joins TRBV4-1 to TRBJ1-3; tentatively, D is TRBD1 (6 bases). This CDR3 comprises 14 residues. Germline values: CDR1 MGHRA, CDR2 YSYEKL. Trimming removed 5 bases at V and 1 base at J, with 9 bases between. In DNA, the CDR3 is TGCGCCAGCAGCGTACAGGGTTCTGGAAACACCATATATTTT. It codes for CASSVQGSGNTIYF.

This chain joins TRBV5-4 and TRBJ1-4; D ambiguous. The CDR3 covers 15 residues. Trimming removed 0 bases at V and 3 bases at J, with 9 bases between. The germline gives CDR1 SGHNT, CDR2 YYREEE (reference sequence). The CDR3 nucleotides read TGTGCCAGCAGCTTGGATCGGTATGCTAATGAAAAACTGTTTTTT. Translated, it gives CASSLDRYANEKLFF. The whole variable domain, filled in from reference TRBV5-4 and TRBJ1-4, reads ETGVTQSPTHLIKTRGQQVTLRCSSQSGHNTVSWYQQALGQGPQFIFQYYREEENGRGNFPPRFSGLQFPNYSSELNVNALELDDSALYLCASSLDRYANEKLFFGSGTQLSVL.

The chain joins TRBV11-2 to TRBJ1-1; 8 bases fit TRBD1. In germline, CDR1 is SGHAT, CDR2 FQNNGV. With V trimmed by 5 bases and J by 4 bases, 6 bases remained unmatched. The CDR3 runs 14 residues. The CDR3, as DNA: TGTGCCAGCAGCCTGGACAGGGTGGTCACTGAAGCTTTCTTT. Residues: CASSLDRVVTEAFF.

The chain is built from TRBV28 and TRBJ1-1; 8 bases agree with TRBD1. Germline CDR1 MDHEN, CDR2 SYDVKM. V was pared by 6 bases and J by 8 bases, with 14 bases of the junction left unmatched. The CDR3 spans 15 residues. DNA of the CDR3: TGTGCCAGCAGCCCAAACTCGGACAGGGAGTCGGAAGCTTTCTTT. Its protein is CASSPNSDRESEAFF.